The text below deals with one TCR beta chain. The antigen is undetermined. Trimming removed 0 bases from V and 7 bases from J, with 2 bases in between. The CDR3 is 10 residues long. Germline-derived CDR1 and CDR2 are SGHRS and YFSETQ. CD8 cells classed as naive were CD45RO-negative and positively selected for CCR7, excluding terminally differentiated effector memory CD45RA+ cells. This specimen belongs to a study of shared clonotypes between healthy human individuals. Study summary: For every donor, three CD4 naive, three CD4 memory, two CD8 naive and one CD8 memory plates were used.

Using immunoSEQ multiplex PCR, the repertoire was profiled, and TCRdb retains in-frame clones only, with some absent. Of roughly 2,000,000 clones listed, approximately 94% were seen once; the top ten hold 1% to 1.5%. Study-wide findings and caveats: Generation of non-shared clonotypes was less probable than generation of clonotypes shared by all four donors. Clonotype sharing levels among donors were expected to vary with sequencing depth.

The sample comprised naive CD8+ T cells sorted from blood. The rearrangement links TRBV5-1 to TRBJ2-7; D remains ambiguous. This clonotype originated in a man between 18 and 29 years old in good health. The CDR3 loop reads CASSLEEQYF. As DNA, the CDR3 is TGCGCCAGCAGCTTGGAAGAGCAGTACTTC. Full variable domain (rest looked up from reference TRBV5-1 and TRBJ2-7): KAGVTQTPRYLIKTRGQQVTLSCSPISGHRSVSWYQQTPGQGLQFLFEYFSETQRNKGNFPGRFSGRQFSNSRSEMNVSTLELGDSALYLCASSLEEQYFGPGTRLTVT.